This T cell receptor (beta chain) was documented in a study of OX40 agonist ivuxolimab in advanced cancers. Study-level information: Dose-escalation subjects each had hepatocellular carcinoma, melanoma, renal cell or head and neck cancer. Patients achieving partial responses numbered three: one hepatocellular carcinoma case and two cutaneous melanoma cases.

V shed 4 bases, J shed 1 base, and the junction held 5 bases outside the gene matches. The CDR3 is 16 residues long. Germline CDR1 reads MNHNS; CDR2 reads SASEGT. Assay: immunoSEQ multiplex PCR; the TCRdb copy retains only in-frame clones and omits some. The sample has approximately 70,000 clones, 70% to 90% seen once; the top ten hold about 17%. Study-wide points: On average, CD8+ T cells showed a greater number of expanded clones than CD4+.

The table lists this clone with a count of one. The antigen is undetermined. This TCR was recovered from an adult with an advanced solid tumor such as melanoma, head and neck, liver or kidney cancer. The specimen was CD4+ or CD8+ T cells sorted from blood, collected in a trial of the OX40 agonist ivuxolimab. The chain uses TRBV6-1 and TRBJ2-7, with 12 nucleotides matching TRBD2. CDR3 DNA: TGTGCCAGCAGTGGATTACTAGCGGGAGGATCCTACGAGCAGTACTTC. It yields the protein CASSGLLAGGSYEQYF.